This record looks at one T cell receptor (beta chain) sequence and its context. Its target is unknown. The identical CDR3 is also encoded by other nucleotide sequences in the sample. Each of the donors was a healthy bone marrow donor. This CDR3 comprises 14 residues. Trimming shortened V by 0 bases and J by 3 bases, and 6 bases separated the two germline ends. Germline V gene lookup returns CDR1 SEHNR and CDR2 FQNEAQ (reference sequence). PCR used 60 Vbeta primers and 13 Jbeta primers. Some clones are missing from TCRdb's copy, which holds only in-frame ones; the method was immunoSEQ multiplex PCR. The sample has roughly 120,000 clones, about two thirds seen once. These data originate in a study of cytomegalovirus exposure and HLA in healthy donors. The study's findings and limits: In a later analysis, V- and J-gene trimming of beta chains associated with a DCLRE1C missense variant, replicated independently.

Sequencing was performed on PBMCs. The V and J genes are TRBV7-9 and TRBJ2-1, with D tentatively TRBD1 (5 bases). This TCR was sampled from a man in his forties or fifties in good health and CMV-seropositive. CDR3 sequence: CASSLARGYNEQFF. The CDR3 DNA reads TGTGCCAGCAGCTTAGCAAGGGGCTACAATGAGCAGTTCTTC.